This entry lists 25 T cell receptor beta chains sequenced from one sample in a study of CD4+ T cells in melanoma. TCRdb keeps only in-frame clones here, not all; method: immunoSEQ multiplex PCR. The sample records thousands of clones, approximately 64% being singletons. The material sequenced was cells from a culture (not recorded whether cultured in vitro). These TCRs come from a human donor with melanoma.

The CDR3 DNA is TGTGCCAGTGCCCCAGGGGGGCCAGGGCAGCCCCAGCATTTT. Translation: CASAPGGPGQPQHF. The J gene is TRBJ1-5, the V gene TRBV19; the match to TRBD1 covers 7 bases. Trimming cost V 8 bases and J 7 bases; bases outside gene matches: 11. Germline loops: CDR1 LNHDA, CDR2 SQIVND (reference sequence). CDR3 length: 14 amino acids.

This chain links TRBV27 with TRBJ1-1; D unclear. The germline CDR1 and CDR2 sequences are MNHEY and SMNVEV (reference sequence). The CDR3 is 12 residues long. The V end was cut by 6 bases, the J end by 6 bases, with 11 bases between. The CDR3 region is CASSDTGSEAFF. CDR3 in DNA: TGTGCCAGCAGCGACACGGGGTCTGAAGCTTTCTTT.

The CDR3 DNA is TGTGCCAGCAGCGCACAGGGGTACCAAGAGACCCAGTACTTC. Translation gives CASSAQGYQETQYF. The V gene is TRBV2, the J gene TRBJ2-5; TRBD1 agrees at 7 bases. CDR3 length equals 14 residues. Per the germline V gene, CDR1 is SNHLY and CDR2 is FYNNEI. The J segment lost 0 bases and the V segment lost 6 bases, leaving 4 bases of the junction unmatched. The full variable domain, with the rest looked up from reference TRBV2 and TRBJ2-5, is EPEVTQTPSHQVTQMGQEVILRCVPISNHLYFYWYRQILGQKVEFLVSFYNNEISEKSEIFDDQFSVERPDGSNFTLKIRSTKLEDSAMYFCASSAQGYQETQYFGPGTRLLVL.

DNA for the CDR3: TGCAGTGCTAGAGCCTATGGCTACACCTTC. It is translated as CSARAYGYTF. The chain uses TRBV20-1 and TRBJ1-2; D is ambiguous. Germline V gives CDR1 DFQATT, CDR2 SNEGSKA (reference sequence). The CDR3 spans 10 residues. V shed 1 base and J shed 4 bases, with 1 base lying between them.

For the CDR3, the DNA is TGTGCCAGCACCCACAACGGTCAGGCTGAAGCTTTCTTT. Its protein product is CASTHNGQAEAFF. The chain couples TRBV3-1 (or the pseudogene TRBV3-2) to TRBJ1-1; D gene ambiguous. The CDR3 is 13 amino acids. Trimming left V 7 bases short and J 6 bases short, with 15 bases between. Germline CDR1 is LGHDT and CDR2 is YNNKEL (reference sequence).

This clone has more than one count but fewer than ten. V gene TRBV27 combines with J gene TRBJ2-1; 9 nucleotides line up with TRBD2. The J segment lost 7 bases and the V segment lost 6 bases, leaving 10 bases of the junction unmatched. CDR1 and CDR2 from the germline V gene are MNHEY and SMNVEV (reference sequence). The CDR3 totals 15 residues. The CDR3 is CASRTGGGALNEQFF. CDR3 sequence (DNA): TGTGCCAGCAGGACTGGCGGGGGGGCCCTGAATGAGCAGTTCTTC.

This chain links TRBV2 with TRBJ2-3; D not certain. The ends were cut back, 7 bases at V and 0 bases at J, with 11 bases in the middle. Germline V lookup: CDR1 SNHLY, CDR2 FYNNEI. This CDR3 contains 14 residues. In DNA form, the CDR3 reads TGTGCCAGCACATCTCTACTTAGCACAGATACGCAGTATTTT. Its protein product is CASTSLLSTDTQYF.

This rearrangement joins TRBV27 to TRBJ2-7, with 10 bases aligning to TRBD1. The CDR3 runs to 16 residues. The J segment lost 0 bases and the V segment lost 6 bases, leaving 8 bases of the junction unmatched. Per germline, CDR1 MNHEY and CDR2 SMNVEV (reference sequence). The CDR3 nucleotides are TGTGCCAGCAGCCTGGGGGACAGGGGCTTCTCCTACGAGCAGTACTTC. Translating it yields CASSLGDRGFSYEQYF.

The chain links TRBV5-1 to TRBJ1-2; 11 bases agree with TRBD1. The V gene end was trimmed by 0 bases and the J gene end by 6 bases; junction bases not matched to a gene: 7. The CDR3 is 16 amino acids. CDR1 is SGHRS, CDR2 YFSETQ, per germline. Here the CDR3 reads CASSLGGTGGHHGYTF. In DNA, the CDR3 is TGCGCCAGCAGCTTGGGGGGGACAGGGGGACATCATGGCTACACCTTC. The full variable domain, its missing parts supplied by reference TRBV5-1 and TRBJ1-2, is KAGVTQTPRYLIKTRGQQVTLSCSPISGHRSVSWYQQTPGQGLQFLFEYFSETQRNKGNFPGRFSGRQFSNSRSEMNVSTLELGDSALYLCASSLGGTGGHHGYTFGSGTRLTVV.

By share, this clone counts as large. The chain links TRBV15 to TRBJ2-7, with 10 bases matching TRBD2. V lost 0 bases, J lost 5 bases, and 4 bases stayed unmatched. The CDR3 is 15 residues long. Germline V gene lookup returns CDR1 LNHNV and CDR2 YYDKDF (reference sequence). The CDR3 region is CATSREGLAGDEQYF. For the CDR3, the DNA is TGTGCCACCAGCAGAGAGGGGCTAGCGGGGGACGAGCAGTACTTC.

This clone showed up just a few times. V gene TRBV11-2 combines with J gene TRBJ1-2; no clear D gene. Trimming took off 1 base at V and 8 bases at J, with 8 bases between the two ends. The CDR3 has 12 amino acids. Germline lookup yields CDR1 SGHAT and CDR2 FQNNGV. In nucleotides, the CDR3 is TGTGCCAGCAGCTTAGGGGGAGACGGCTACACCTTC. It codes for CASSLGGDGYTF.

The chain carries TRBV6-5 and TRBJ1-1, with D tentatively TRBD1 (6 bases). Germline CDR1 MNHEY, CDR2 SVGAGI. The CDR3 covers 13 residues. The V end lost 8 bases, the J end lost 4 bases, and 14 bases lay between the germline ends. As DNA, the CDR3 is TGTGCCAGCCGGAGGGGGTTTGGCACTGAAGCTTTCTTT. This encodes CASRRGFGTEAFF.

The chain combines TRBV6-5 with TRBJ2-2; possible D gene TRBD1, 5 bases. V lost 2 bases and J lost 4, with 8 bases in between. Germline V gene sequence: CDR1 MNHEY, CDR2 SVGAGI. The CDR3 spans 14 residues. The CDR3 protein is CASSYGASTGELFF. In DNA form, the CDR3 reads TGTGCCAGCAGTTACGGGGCAAGCACCGGGGAGCTGTTTTTT.

V gene TRBV11-2 combines with J gene TRBJ1-2; TRBD1 matches 11 bases. Germline V gene sequence: CDR1 SGHAT, CDR2 FQNNGV. The CDR3 sequence is 18 residues long. The J segment lost 3 bases and the V segment lost 5 bases, leaving 14 bases of the junction unmatched. CDR3 region: CASSGYEDRGPTDYGYTF. DNA of the CDR3: TGTGCCAGCAGCGGGTACGAGGACAGGGGGCCGACCGACTATGGCTACACCTTC.

By share, this clone ranks as medium-sized. The J gene is TRBJ2-7, the V gene TRBV5-1; TRBD1 aligns across 11 bases. After removal of 4 bases from V and 3 bases from J, the junction contained 3 bases not matched to a gene. CDR3 size: 14 residues. Germline V gene lookup returns CDR1 SGHRS and CDR2 YFSETQ. CDR3 region: CASSPGTGGYEQYF. As DNA, the CDR3 is TGCGCCAGCAGCCCCGGGACAGGGGGCTACGAGCAGTACTTC.

Points on this clone: This same CDR3 is encoded by further DNA sequences in the sample. The V and J genes are TRBV4-2 and TRBJ1-3, with D perhaps TRBD1 (6 bases). Between the trimmed V and J ends, which lost 0 bases and 2 bases, there was a span of 8 bases. CDR3 size: 15 residues. CDR1 LGHNA and CDR2 YNFKEQ come from the germline V gene. The CDR3 bases are TGTGCCAGCAGCCAAGAGGACAGAGCTGGAAACACCATATATTTT. Its translation: CASSQEDRAGNTIYF.

This chain links TRBV6-8 with TRBJ1-3; 8 bases agree with TRBD1. The CDR3 has 18 residues. Losses at the gene ends were 5 bases for V and 3 bases for J; bases not matched to a gene: 15. Germline lookup yields CDR1 MNHGY and CDR2 SAAAGT. The CDR3 nucleotides read TGTGCCAGCAGTCCCCAACTTGGACAGGGAGCTTTTGGAAACACCATATATTTT. It specifies CASSPQLGQGAFGNTIYF.

This chain joins TRBV11-2 and TRBJ1-3; possibly TRBD1 for D (5 bases). The V end was cut by 5 bases, the J end by 4 bases, with 15 bases between. This CDR3 comprises 15 residues. From germline, CDR1 is SGHAT and CDR2 FQNNGV. CDR3 sequence: CASSLGGGPGNTIYF. The CDR3 nucleotides are TGTGCCAGCAGCCTAGGTGGGGGACCGGGAAACACCATATATTTT. The variable domain in full, completed from reference TRBV11-2 and TRBJ1-3, reads EAGVAQSPRYKIIEKRQSVAFWCNPISGHATLYWYQQILGQGPKLLIQFQNNGVVDDSQLPKDRFSAERLKGVDSTLKIQPAKLEDSAVYLCASSLGGGPGNTIYFGEGSWLTVV.

This sequence joins TRBV4-2 and TRBJ2-5, with 7 bases identical to TRBD1. The J segment lost 6 bases and the V segment lost 0 bases, leaving 10 bases of the junction unmatched. The germline V gene encodes CDR1 LGHNA and CDR2 YNFKEQ. The CDR3 loop spans 16 amino acids. The DNA of the CDR3 is TGTGCCAGCAGCCAAGATTATAGGGGGCGCCTTCAGACCCAGTACTTC. Its translation: CASSQDYRGRLQTQYF.

This clone was observed once. The J gene is TRBJ1-3, the V gene TRBV5-1; no firm D call. V lost 5 bases to trimming and J lost 2 bases, with 8 bases between them. Per the germline V gene, CDR1 is SGHRS and CDR2 is YFSETQ. The CDR3 covers 13 residues. The CDR3 nucleotides are TGCGCCAGCAGGGAGGGAACTGGAAACACCATATATTTT. It is translated as CASREGTGNTIYF. The full variable domain, in which reference TRBV5-1 and TRBJ1-3 provide the parts outside the CDR3, is KAGVTQTPRYLIKTRGQQVTLSCSPISGHRSVSWYQQTPGQGLQFLFEYFSETQRNKGNFPGRFSGRQFSNSRSEMNVSTLELGDSALYLCASREGTGNTIYFGEGSWLTVV.

In DNA form, the CDR3 reads TGTGCCAGCAGCTCGGGCGGGCGCAGTCAGCCCCAGCATTTT. This sequence encodes CASSSGGRSQPQHF. This chain joins TRBV28 and TRBJ1-5; D gene uncertain. The CDR3 sequence is 14 residues long. CDR1 and CDR2 from the germline V gene are MDHEN and SYDVKM. Trimming shortened V by 6 bases and J by 6 bases, and 15 bases separated the two germline ends.

The chain employs TRBV19 and TRBJ1-5, with a tentative D call TRBD1 (5 bases). From germline, CDR1 is LNHDA and CDR2 SQIVND (reference sequence). This CDR3 contains 13 residues. Trimming took off 8 bases at V and 3 bases at J, with 11 bases between the two ends. CDR3 region: CASGGGVNQPQHF. The CDR3, as DNA: TGTGCCAGTGGTGGGGGGGTCAATCAGCCCCAGCATTTT.

The chain has TRBV19 and TRBJ1-2, with D possibly matching TRBD1 (6 bases). The CDR3 has 14 amino acids. V was shortened by 3 bases and J by 4 bases, with 12 bases between the two germline ends. The germline V gene has CDR1 LNHDA and CDR2 SQIVND (reference sequence). In DNA, the CDR3 is TGTGCCAGTAGTATCATGGGGGCTTCCTATGGCTACACCTTC. This codes for CASSIMGASYGYTF.

The J gene is TRBJ2-5, the V gene TRBV11-2; 13 bases are shared with TRBD2. The germline V gene has CDR1 SGHAT and CDR2 FQNNGV. Unmatched junction bases numbered 0, after V lost 1 base and J lost 4 bases. The CDR3 consists of 15 residues. CDR3: CASSLGLAGGETQYF. DNA of the CDR3: TGTGCCAGCAGCTTAGGACTAGCGGGGGGAGAGACCCAGTACTTC. Drawing the rest from reference TRBV11-2 and TRBJ2-5, the complete variable domain is EAGVAQSPRYKIIEKRQSVAFWCNPISGHATLYWYQQILGQGPKLLIQFQNNGVVDDSQLPKDRFSAERLKGVDSTLKIQPAKLEDSAVYLCASSLGLAGGETQYFGPGTRLLVL.

V usage is TRBV12-3 or TRBV12-4 and J usage is TRBJ1-2; a weak D match, TRBD1 (5 bases). The V end was cut by 3 bases, the J end by 3 bases, with 8 bases between. This CDR3 comprises 13 residues. The CDR3 reads CASSFQGDYGYTF. CDR3 sequence (DNA): TGTGCCAGCAGTTTTCAGGGAGACTATGGCTACACCTTC.